The 32 T cell receptor beta chains below were found in one sample sequenced in a study of blood T cells in healthy people across ages. It was with a sample-barcoded 5' primer and a J-beta primer mix that a second PCR of roughly 7 to 12 cycles was run. One entry per CDR3 protein results from TCRdb running MiXCR on the 5' RACE reads. The table has 550,000 to 650,000 distinct CDR3 sequences, about a quarter seen once. This sample was also put to use in a study of T cells of mothers and their children.

Material: blood. These receptors all come from a boy aged 2-9 years in good health.

The sample holds a few counts of this clonotype. This sequence joins TRBV5-1 and TRBJ2-5; 7 bases align to TRBD2. CDR3 size: 14 residues. CDR1 is SGHRS and CDR2 is YFSETQ in the germline V gene. J was trimmed by 0 bases and V by 3 bases; bases with no gene match: 2. CDR3 in DNA: TGCGCCAGCAGCTCGGGGGGATACCAAGAGACCCAGTACTTC. Translation: CASSSGGYQETQYF.

This clonotype was counted between two and nine times. The J gene is TRBJ2-5, the V gene TRBV6-5; 8 bases map to TRBD1. With V trimmed by 6 bases and J by 5 bases, 11 bases remained unmatched. Germline V gene data show CDR1 as MNHEY and CDR2 as SVGAGI. The CDR3 has 15 amino acids. Here the CDR3 reads CASSHRTGRFETQYF. CDR3 sequence (DNA): TGTGCCAGCAGCCACCGGACAGGGAGGTTCGAGACCCAGTACTTC.

The chain combines TRBV15 with TRBJ1-2; unclear D gene. Looked up from germline, CDR1 is LNHNV and CDR2 is YYDKDF (reference sequence). The V end was cut by 8 bases, the J end by 2 bases, with 6 bases between. This CDR3 has 11 amino acids. The CDR3 DNA is TGTGCCACCTCATCGAACTATGGCTACACCTTC. The encoded protein is CATSSNYGYTF.

In this sample, this clonotype turned up many times. This sequence joins TRBV7-6 and TRBJ2-1; D is possibly TRBD2 (6 bases). Germline CDR1 SGHVS, CDR2 FNYEAQ. The CDR3 is made up of 14 amino acids. V lost 1 base to trimming and J lost 4 bases, with 8 bases between them. The CDR3 sequence: CASSLGGVYNEQFF. DNA for the CDR3: TGTGCCAGCAGCTTAGGCGGGGTTTACAATGAGCAGTTCTTC.

The chain couples TRBV10-3 to TRBJ1-4, with TRBD1 as a possible D gene (6 bases). Germline CDR1 and CDR2: ENHRY and SYGVKD. The CDR3 is 14 amino acids. V lost 3 bases and J lost 7, with 12 bases in between. The CDR3 DNA sequence: TGTGCCATCAGTGAAAACAGGGAGGGTGAAAAACTGTTTTTT. Protein sequence: CAISENREGEKLFF.

This chain joins TRBV7-9 and TRBJ2-3, with 10 bases lining up with TRBD2. The germline V gene encodes CDR1 SEHNR and CDR2 FQNEAQ (reference sequence). This CDR3 has 15 amino acids. The trim removed 5 bases at V and 5 bases at J, leaving 7 bases unmatched. The CDR3 protein is CASSKSGGAIDTQYF. In DNA form, the CDR3 reads TGTGCCAGCAGCAAGAGCGGGGGGGCTATAGATACGCAGTATTTT.

This rearrangement joins TRBV7-9 to TRBJ1-2; 8 bases agree with TRBD1. Germline CDR1 and CDR2: SEHNR and FQNEAQ (reference sequence). There are 18 residues in the CDR3. The junction had 14 bases not matched to a gene; V was cut back by 5 bases and J by 0 bases. CDR3 sequence reads: CASSQDAGGWGSNYGYTF. The CDR3 DNA reads as TGTGCCAGCAGCCAGGACGCAGGGGGCTGGGGATCTAACTATGGCTACACCTTC.

This clonotype was seen only a few times. Without the conserved terminal phenylalanine or tryptophan, this CDR3 likely stems from a read error. The chain joins TRBV13 to TRBJ2-5, with a weak D call TRBD1 (6 bases). The J call is doubtful: the DNA matches TRBJ2-1 better. Germline loops: CDR1 PRHDT, CDR2 FYEKMQ (reference sequence). The CDR3 is 12 amino acids. CDR3 coding DNA: TGTGCCAGCAGCGTAAGGGGGAATGAGCAGTTCCTC. Amino acids: CASSVRGNEQFL.

This clonotype was detected a few times. The chain joins TRBV7-9 to TRBJ2-7, with D possibly being TRBD1 (5 bases). Germline V gene data show CDR1 as SEHNR and CDR2 as FQNEAQ (reference sequence). This CDR3 is built from 14 residues. The germline V and J ends were trimmed by 1 base and 3 bases, with 10 bases remaining between them. Here the CDR3 DNA reads TGTGCCAGCAGCTTAGGAGGCGACAGCTACGAGCAGTACTTC. Its translation: CASSLGGDSYEQYF.

The chain joins TRBV6-2 or TRBV6-3 to TRBJ2-1; 7 bases line up with TRBD1. The ends lost 2 bases at V and 2 bases at J; junction bases unmatched: 9. Germline CDR1 MNHEY, CDR2 SVGEGT. CDR3 length equals 17 residues. CDR3 sequence (DNA): TGTGCCAGCAGTTACGGGCCGACAGGGAGTACCTACAATGAGCAGTTCTTC. This encodes CASSYGPTGSTYNEQFF.

V and J are TRBV7-2 and TRBJ2-3; no definite D call. CDR3 length: 14 amino acids. V was clipped by 1 base and J by 5 bases, with 10 bases between them. From germline, CDR1 is SGHTA and CDR2 FQGNSA. CDR3 nucleotide sequence: TGTGCCAGCAGCTTAGGTAGTGGGGTAGATACGCAGTATTTT. As protein: CASSLGSGVDTQYF.

This sequence joins TRBV13 and TRBJ1-2; D gene unclear. Trimming removed 2 bases at V and 4 bases at J, with 14 bases between. Looked up from germline, CDR1 is PRHDT and CDR2 is FYEKMQ (reference sequence). The CDR3 is made up of 15 amino acids. The CDR3 nucleotides are TGTGCCAGCAGCTTACTGGCCGGGGAGCGCTATGGCTACACCTTC. Translated: CASSLLAGERYGYTF.

This clonotype has only a few counts. This chain joins TRBV3-1 and TRBJ2-5; D call uncertain. The tail of the sequence fits TRBJ2-7 better, so the J call may be wrong. The CDR3 is 14 amino acids. Germline CDR1 LGHDT, CDR2 YNNKEL (reference sequence). CDR3 region: CASSHAAVAYEQYF. CDR3 nucleotide sequence: TGTGCCAGCAGCCATGCGGCGGTAGCCTACGAGCAGTACTTC.

This clonotype was counted a few times. The CDR3 DNA reads as TGCAGCGTTGGGTCCGGGACCACGAACACCGGGGAGCTGTTTTTT. Residues: CSVGSGTTNTGELFF. The chain employs TRBV29-1 and TRBJ2-2; D is possibly TRBD1 or TRBD2 (5 bases each). The germline gives CDR1 SQVTM, CDR2 ANQGSEA. The V end was cut by 4 bases, the J end by 0 bases, with 12 bases between. The CDR3 runs to 15 residues.

The chain couples TRBV4-1 to TRBJ2-5; 11 positions match TRBD2. CDR3 length: 16 amino acids. Germline trimming cut 4 bases from V and 1 base from J; bases unmatched to any gene: 5. Germline loops: CDR1 MGHRA, CDR2 YSYEKL. The CDR3 nucleotides are TGCGCCAGCAGCCTTCAGGGACTAGCGGCCCAAGAGACCCAGTACTTC. Translated: CASSLQGLAAQETQYF.

Written as DNA, the CDR3 is TGCAGTGCTGGGGGACAGGGGGCTCAGCCCCAGCATTTT. Translating it yields CSAGGQGAQPQHF. The chain recombines TRBV20-1 with TRBJ1-5; TRBD1 matches at 12 bases. This CDR3 contains 13 residues. V trimming: 5 bases; J trimming: 6 bases; junction bases outside the gene matches: 2. Looked up from germline, CDR1 is DFQATT and CDR2 is SNEGSKA (reference sequence).

J is TRBJ2-2 and V is TRBV24-1; D gene uncertain. CDR3 length: 12 amino acids. CDR1 is KGHDR and CDR2 is SFDVKD in the germline V gene. The germline V and J ends were trimmed by 5 bases and 3 bases, with 3 bases remaining between them. For the CDR3, the DNA is TGTGCCACCAGTGCTGACACCGGGGAGCTGTTTTTT. It translates to CATSADTGELFF.

The gene calls are TRBV7-9 and TRBJ1-4; 7 nucleotides line up with TRBD1. The CDR3 length is 14 residues. Looked up from germline, CDR1 is SEHNR and CDR2 is FQNEAQ (reference sequence). With 3 bases clipped from V and 5 bases from J, the junction kept 3 bases outside the gene matches. This CDR3 is CASSLIGGNEKLFF. CDR3 sequence (DNA): TGTGCCAGCAGCTTGATAGGGGGCAATGAAAAACTGTTTTTT.

This clonotype was counted only a few times. The chain couples TRBV29-1 to TRBJ2-1, with D perhaps matching TRBD1 or TRBD2 (5 bases each). Trimming pared 7 bases from V and 9 bases from J, leaving 13 bases between. This CDR3 is 11 amino acids long. The V gene's germline CDR1 is SQVTM and CDR2 ANQGSEA. CDR3 sequence reads: CSADGAIEQFF. DNA for the CDR3: TGCAGCGCCGACGGGGCTATTGAGCAGTTCTTC.

This clonotype was detected a few times. The V call is TRBV9, the J call TRBJ2-5; D might be TRBD1 or TRBD2, each matching 5 bases. The J call may not be correct, given that the DNA end is closer to TRBJ2-1. The CDR3 is 15 residues long. Germline-derived CDR1 and CDR2 are SGDLS and YYNGEE. The CDR3, as DNA: TGTGCCAGCAGCGTCGGGACGAGTCCACTGGGGGAGCAGTTCTTC. Protein: CASSVGTSPLGEQFF.

V gene TRBV6-2 or TRBV6-3 combines with J gene TRBJ2-1, with 7 nucleotides matching TRBD2. This CDR3 spans 14 amino acids. The J segment lost 4 bases and the V segment lost 8 bases, leaving 8 bases of the junction unmatched. Germline values: CDR1 MNHEY, CDR2 SVGEGT. The CDR3 spells CASLRGSPYNEQFF. CDR3 nucleotide sequence: TGTGCCAGCCTCCGCGGGAGCCCGTACAATGAGCAGTTCTTC.

The CDR3 reads CASRETSGRHEQFF. The CDR3 nucleotides read TGTGCCAGCAGAGAGACTAGCGGGAGACATGAGCAGTTCTTC. V is TRBV7-8 and J is TRBJ2-5; 12 nucleotides align to TRBD2. Matching the DNA end better, TRBJ2-1 makes the J call doubtful. The CDR3 extends over 14 amino acids. Germline V gene sequence: CDR1 SGHVS, CDR2 FQNEAQ.

The J gene is TRBJ1-5, the V gene TRBV7-9; 7 positions agree with TRBD1. Germline-derived CDR1 and CDR2 are SEHNR and FQNEAQ (reference sequence). This CDR3 has 15 amino acids. Trimming took 5 bases from V and 4 from J; bases not matched to a gene: 8. The CDR3 DNA is TGTGCCAGCAGCCCACCCGGGACAGATAATCAGCCCCAGCATTTT. Protein product: CASSPPGTDNQPQHF.

The chain employs TRBV6-6 and TRBJ2-7; D call uncertain. Trimming left V 4 bases short and J 6 bases short, with 16 bases between. CDR1 MNHNY and CDR2 SVGAGI come from the germline V gene (reference sequence). The CDR3 loop spans 14 amino acids. CDR3 protein: CASSSLRSPSEQYF. CDR3 nucleotide sequence: TGTGCCAGCAGTTCACTCCGCAGCCCATCCGAGCAGTACTTC.

The rearrangement links TRBV29-1 to TRBJ2-5, with a weak D call TRBD1 (6 bases). V shed 7 bases and J shed 11 bases, with 23 bases lying between them. The CDR3 has 13 residues. The germline CDR1 and CDR2 sequences are SQVTM and ANQGSEA. As DNA, the CDR3 is TGCAGCGGTGCCTCGGACACCTCAGGGGAGCAGTACTTC. Its protein is CSGASDTSGEQYF.

This chain uses TRBV15 with TRBJ2-3, with D possibly being TRBD2 (6 bases). The CDR3 loop spans 15 amino acids. Germline loops: CDR1 LNHNV, CDR2 YYDKDF (reference sequence). V shed 2 bases and J shed 1 base, with 10 bases lying between them. The CDR3 coding sequence is TGTGCCACCAGCAGACGACTAGAAGGCACAGATACGCAGTATTTT. Encoded protein: CATSRRLEGTDTQYF.

A few counts support this clonotype. The chain recombines TRBV6-5 with TRBJ2-5; 8 bases agree with TRBD2. The CDR3 is 15 amino acids. Looked up from germline, CDR1 is MNHEY and CDR2 is SVGAGI. Trimming took 5 bases from V and 5 from J; bases not matched to a gene: 10. The CDR3 DNA reads as TGTGCCAGCAGTACCGGGGGGGGGACGGAGGAGACCCAGTACTTC. Translation: CASSTGGGTEETQYF.

V gene TRBV12-3 or TRBV12-4 combines with J gene TRBJ2-7; 9 positions match TRBD2. The V gene end was trimmed by 7 bases and the J gene end by 4 bases; junction bases not matched to a gene: 8. The CDR3 has 14 amino acids. This CDR3 is CASTSRLAVYEQYF. CDR3 nucleotides: TGTGCCAGCACCTCTAGACTAGCGGTGTACGAGCAGTACTTC.

This clonotype was counted only a few times. This chain links TRBV29-1 with TRBJ2-3; D is possibly TRBD1 (6 bases). CDR1 is SQVTM, CDR2 ANQGSEA, per germline. V was cut by 6 bases and J by 3 bases, with 10 bases left in between. This CDR3 spans 12 amino acids. CDR3 DNA: TGCAGCGTCCGAACAGGGACAGATACGCAGTATTTT. This encodes CSVRTGTDTQYF.

The rearrangement uses TRBV20-1 and TRBJ2-5; tentative D call: TRBD2 (5 bases). Trimming left V 5 bases short and J 2 bases short, with 12 bases between. The CDR3 has 13 residues. Germline CDR1 is DFQATT and CDR2 is SNEGSKA (reference sequence). The CDR3: CSAGSGTQETQYF. In DNA form, the CDR3 reads TGCAGTGCTGGGAGCGGAACTCAAGAGACCCAGTACTTC.

This clonotype was counted a few times. This rearrangement joins TRBV4-1 to TRBJ1-1, with D possibly TRBD1 on 5 matching bases. Germline lookup yields CDR1 MGHRA and CDR2 YSYEKL. CDR3 size: 14 residues. V lost 4 bases and J 0 bases, leaving 9 bases between the germline ends. In nucleotides, the CDR3 is TGCGCCAGCAGCCTTACCAGGGTGAACACTGAAGCTTTCTTT. Protein: CASSLTRVNTEAFF.

The chain is built from TRBV20-1 and TRBJ2-5; TRBD2 matches 11 bases. The CDR3 runs to 12 residues. CDR1 is DFQATT, CDR2 SNEGSKA, per germline (reference sequence). The ends lost 7 bases at V and 3 bases at J; junction bases unmatched: 1. CDR3: CSGLAGKETQYF. The CDR3 bases are TGCAGTGGACTAGCGGGGAAAGAGACCCAGTACTTC.